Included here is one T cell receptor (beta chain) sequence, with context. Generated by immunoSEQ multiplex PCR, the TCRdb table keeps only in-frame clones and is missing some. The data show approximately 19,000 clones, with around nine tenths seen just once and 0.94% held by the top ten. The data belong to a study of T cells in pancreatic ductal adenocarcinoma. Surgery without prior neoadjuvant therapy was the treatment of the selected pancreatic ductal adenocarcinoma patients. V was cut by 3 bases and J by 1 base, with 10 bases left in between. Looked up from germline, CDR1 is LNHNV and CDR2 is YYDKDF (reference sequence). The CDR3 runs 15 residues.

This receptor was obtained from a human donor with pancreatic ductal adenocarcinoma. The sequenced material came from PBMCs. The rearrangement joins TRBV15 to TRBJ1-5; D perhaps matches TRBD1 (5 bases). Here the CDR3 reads CATSSGQVSNQPQHF. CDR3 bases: TGTGCCACCAGCAGCGGACAAGTAAGCAATCAGCCCCAGCATTTT.